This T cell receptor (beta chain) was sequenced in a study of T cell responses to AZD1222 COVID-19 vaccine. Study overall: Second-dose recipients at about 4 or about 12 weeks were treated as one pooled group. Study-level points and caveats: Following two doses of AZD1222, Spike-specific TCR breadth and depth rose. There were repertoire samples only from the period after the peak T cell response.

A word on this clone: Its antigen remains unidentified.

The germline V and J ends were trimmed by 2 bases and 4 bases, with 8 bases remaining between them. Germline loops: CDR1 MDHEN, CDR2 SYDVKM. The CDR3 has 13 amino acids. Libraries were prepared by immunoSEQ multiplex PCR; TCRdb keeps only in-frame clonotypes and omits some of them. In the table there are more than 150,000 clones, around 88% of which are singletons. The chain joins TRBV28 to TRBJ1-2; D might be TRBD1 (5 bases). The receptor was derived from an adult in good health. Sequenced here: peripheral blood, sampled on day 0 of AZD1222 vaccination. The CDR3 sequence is CASSLTGPYGYTF. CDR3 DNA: TGTGCCAGCAGTTTAACGGGACCCTATGGCTACACCTTC.